This T cell receptor beta chain was sequenced in a study of Graves' ophthalmopathy and Graves' hyperthyroidism. This CDR3 region has 14 residues. The V end was cut by 0 bases, the J end by 2 bases, with 7 bases between. Per the germline V gene, CDR1 is MNHEY and CDR2 is SVGAGI. On this clonotype itself: Its antigen is unidentified.

Study-wide findings and caveats: A majority of expanded thyroid clonotypes exceeding 0.001 frequency were likewise present in blood.

It was from about 10 ml of fresh peripheral blood that the PBMCs came. RNA transcripts yielded amplified TCR beta CDR3 regions. In the first round, RT-PCR was carried out with HTBI primers, and a multiplex PCR formed the second round. MiXCR, run by TCRdb on the multiplex PCR reads, gives a single entry per CDR3 protein. The sample yields 350,000 or so distinct CDR3 sequences, around a sixth seen once. The chain employs TRBV6-5 and TRBJ1-1; D remains ambiguous. Sequences were obtained from peripheral blood. The receptor's source is an adult man with Graves' ophthalmopathy. CDR3 DNA sequence: TGTGCCAGCAGTTACTCATACAGAAACACTGAAGCTTTCTTT. This sequence encodes CASSYSYRNTEAFF.